This T cell receptor (beta chain) was recorded in a study of blood T cell repertoires in COVID-19. This clone was seen a few times. Germline V CDR1 and CDR2: GTSNPN, SVGIG (reference sequence). Trimming took 0 bases from V and 1 from J, leaving 10 bases between them. This CDR3 has 15 residues. Method: immunoSEQ multiplex PCR; TCRdb's copy keeps in-frame clones and lacks some. This sample has under 95,000 clones, with approximately 83% found just once. The receptor's source is an elderly woman with active or convalescent COVID-19. V usage is TRBV30 and J usage is TRBJ1-5; a weak D match, TRBD1 (6 bases). Sequences were obtained from peripheral blood. The CDR3 here is CAWSVQGGSNQPQHF. The CDR3 bases are TGTGCCTGGAGTGTACAGGGAGGGAGCAATCAGCCCCAGCATTTT.